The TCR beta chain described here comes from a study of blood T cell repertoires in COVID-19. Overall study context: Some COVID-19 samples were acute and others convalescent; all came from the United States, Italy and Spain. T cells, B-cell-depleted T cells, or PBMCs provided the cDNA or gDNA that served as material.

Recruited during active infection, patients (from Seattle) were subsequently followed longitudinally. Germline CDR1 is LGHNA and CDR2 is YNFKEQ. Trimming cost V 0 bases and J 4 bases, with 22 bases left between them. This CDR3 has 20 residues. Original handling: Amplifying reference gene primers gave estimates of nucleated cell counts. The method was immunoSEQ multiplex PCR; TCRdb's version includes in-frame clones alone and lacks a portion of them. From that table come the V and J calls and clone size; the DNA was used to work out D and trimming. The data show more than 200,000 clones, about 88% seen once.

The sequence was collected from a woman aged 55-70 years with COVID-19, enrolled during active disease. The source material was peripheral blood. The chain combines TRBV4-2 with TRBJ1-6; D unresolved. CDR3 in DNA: TGTGCCAGCAGCCAAGATGGAATAACCAGCGCCTTAGTATATAATTCACCCCTCCACTTT. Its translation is CASSQDGITSALVYNSPLHF.